What follows are 2 T cell receptor beta chains derived from one specimen sequenced in a study of regulatory T cells in long-lasting Graves disease (dated by TCRdb to about 2021). Library prep was done by multiplex PCR. Sequencing took place on an Illumina HiSeq 4000. To build TCR beta libraries, CDR3 regions were amplified by Arm-PCR using iRepertoire HTBI primers. Clones were called with MiXCR by TCRdb after fastp trimmed the public reads at Q25, and only in-frame beta chains were retained. A single entry per CDR3 protein holds the most common genes and DNA from its merged rows. The sample table lists hundreds of thousands of distinct CDR3 sequences, approximately 15% of them with a count of one. Under 20% of the sample lies in the top ten. The time point label on this specimen signifies: newly diagnosed GD, antithyroid drugs for less than 3 months. For both TCR sequencing and RNA sequencing, RNA was extracted from PBMCs using TRIzol.

These data were also filed under a second study, of T cells in Graves' hyperthyroidism and ophthalmopathy.

The input for sequencing was peripheral blood mononuclear cells (PBMCs), taken at new diagnosis, from a patient treated with antithyroid drugs. The receptors shown here come from a woman younger than 45 with Graves disease. Donor details come from another sample of the same person, matched by shared clones.

In its sample, this clonotype was seen a few times. The gene calls are TRBV5-1 and TRBJ2-7, with 11 bases identical to TRBD2. After removal of 5 bases from V and 3 bases from J, the junction contained 7 bases not matched to a gene. Looked up from germline, CDR1 is SGHRS and CDR2 is YFSETQ. CDR3 size: 15 residues. The CDR3 here is CASRVGTSGNYEQYF. In DNA form, the CDR3 reads TGCGCCAGCAGGGTCGGGACTAGCGGCAACTACGAGCAGTACTTC.

Points on this clonotype: A much larger clone is a single base away; this may be a read error. This chain joins TRBV6-2 or TRBV6-3 and TRBJ2-7, with D perhaps TRBD1 (5 bases). Germline V gene sequence: CDR1 MNHEY, CDR2 SVGEGT. This CDR3 is 12 amino acids long. This CDR3 is CASIGATQERYF. The CDR3 coding sequence is TGTGCCAGCATTGGGGCCACCCAAGAGCGGTACTTC.